The entry below describes one T cell receptor (beta chain). This sample stems from a study of blood T cell repertoires in COVID-19. TCRdb's copy holds only in-frame clones and misses some; the assay was immunoSEQ multiplex PCR. This sample yields over 15,000 clones, of which over 75% are seen a single time; about 16% belongs to the top ten. Germline values: CDR1 SQVTM, CDR2 ANQGSEA. The CDR3 runs to 11 residues. J lost 5 bases, V lost 7 bases, and 3 bases had no gene match. This sequence was found in a human donor with active COVID-19. The donor label of this sample is uncertain. The chain combines TRBV29-1 with TRBJ1-1, with 8 bases matching TRBD1. The specimen sequenced was peripheral blood. This chain's CDR3 is CSGRTGTEAFF. The CDR3 nucleotides are TGCAGCGGGCGGACAGGGACTGAAGCTTTCTTT. Full variable domain (rest looked up from reference TRBV29-1 and TRBJ1-1): SAVISQKPSRDICQRGTSLTIQCQVDSQVTMMFWYRQQPGQSLTLIATANQGSEATYESGFVIDKFPISRPNLTFSTLTVSNMSPEDSSIYLCSGRTGTEAFFGQGTRLTVV.